This entry features one T cell receptor (beta chain) sequence. Its antigen is unidentified. Trimming removed 0 bases at V and 8 bases at J, with 7 bases between. The germline V gene encodes CDR1 DFQATT and CDR2 SNEGSKA (reference sequence). CDR3 length: 11 residues. The sample originates from a study of cytomegalovirus exposure and HLA in healthy donors. Looking at the study overall: Unique TCR beta sequences numbering about 100 million came from 150 million to 200 million T cells in an earlier analysis. Notes on the study in general: The number of N-insertions in an Asian-associated ancestry cluster was reportedly below the 666-donor mean in a later analysis. Rare sequences made up most TCRs, while some public TCRs were found in many donors.

13 Jbeta primers and 60 Vbeta primers were used for the PCR. TCRdb keeps only in-frame clones here, not all; method: immunoSEQ multiplex PCR. The data contain about 200,000 clones, about 88% of them singletons. The specimen was PBMCs. This TCR was recovered from a woman younger than 35 in good health and CMV-seronegative. V gene TRBV20-1 combines with J gene TRBJ1-2; no clear D. The CDR3 DNA reads TGCAGTGCTAGAGATGGCAAGGGCTACACCTTC. Encoded protein: CSARDGKGYTF.